This is a list of T cell receptor beta chains from one sample in a study of response to subunit inactivated influenza vaccine. TCRdb reanalysed the RT-PCR reads using MiXCR and keeps one entry per CDR3 protein. This table has 170,000 or so distinct CDR3 sequences, roughly 10% appearing once. Material: CD8+ T cells sorted from PBMCs, obtained less than 30 months after vaccination. These receptors were taken from a man aged 45 to 75 who received an inactivated influenza vaccine. CDR3s leave out the opening cysteine and the closing phenylalanine or tryptophan. The order of the fields is CDR3 protein, V gene.

CDR3 protein: ASSQDVNSYEQY
V gene: TRBV3-1

CDR3 protein: ASSQDLGYGYT
V gene: TRBV14

CDR3 protein: ASSPGLAGPEQY
V gene: TRBV7-6

CDR3 protein: ASSYSRDDQEIQY
V gene: TRBV6-5

CDR3 protein: ATTERGQTDTQY
V gene: TRBV7-8

CDR3 protein: ASREQGLTSYEQY
V gene: TRBV10-2

CDR3 protein: ASSFALLAGKYQETQY
V gene: TRBV11-2

CDR3 protein: ASSVVVGRGYNEQF
V gene: TRBV27

CDR3 protein: ASSPPGSPGAKNIQY
V gene: TRBV3-1

CDR3 protein: SAGIQQY
V gene: TRBV20-1

CDR3 protein: ASRQTTGVYEQY
V gene: TRBV5-1

CDR3 protein: ASSFAPRDEQF
V gene: TRBV12-3/TRBV12-4

CDR3 protein: SVEVRPGTQY
V gene: TRBV29-1

CDR3 protein: SASSFNGGSNEQF
V gene: TRBV29-1

CDR3 protein: SAEVLISTGEDYNEQF
V gene: TRBV20-1

CDR3 protein: ASSDPGTGYTDTQY
V gene: TRBV28

CDR3 protein: ASSPTSATGFIGELF
V gene: TRBV27

CDR3 protein: ASSLIAGDNEQY
V gene: TRBV12-3/TRBV12-4

CDR3 protein: ASSVVGLAGYNEQF
V gene: TRBV9

CDR3 protein: ASSHSGSAYEQY
V gene: TRBV4-2

CDR3 protein: ASRPSTGWANEQF
V gene: TRBV27

CDR3 protein: ATSDFPFGDSHNYGYT
V gene: TRBV24-1

CDR3 protein: ASSVAGGSSYEQY
V gene: TRBV11-2

CDR3 protein: ASSQGVVRERSEKLF
V gene: TRBV4-3

CDR3 protein: ASSIWLFSGQSPLH
V gene: TRBV19

CDR3 protein: ASSLNPLLDRGEQF
V gene: TRBV28

CDR3 protein: ASSLAPLGSYEQY
V gene: TRBV12-3/TRBV12-4

CDR3 protein: ASSQDLENTIY
V gene: TRBV4-3

CDR3 protein: AALGDGRAYNEQF
V gene: TRBV10-3

CDR3 protein: ASSLAVKETQY
V gene: TRBV28

CDR3 protein: ASRDRGRGNTEAF
V gene: TRBV5-1

CDR3 protein: ASSARTGGEQY
V gene: TRBV9

CDR3 protein: ASSHGGVDTGELF
V gene: TRBV4-2

CDR3 protein: SVEDRGGYSYNEQF
V gene: TRBV29-1

CDR3 protein: ASSVTGGSYEQY
V gene: TRBV6-1

CDR3 protein: SASGQGTSYEQY
V gene: TRBV20-1

CDR3 protein: ASSLVQEGYEQY
V gene: TRBV7-6